What follows are 17 T cell receptor beta chains derived from one specimen sequenced in a study of T cell responses to AZD1222 COVID-19 vaccine. The protocol was immunoSEQ multiplex PCR, while the TCRdb copy is restricted to in-frame clones and leaves out a portion. Among around 97,000 clones listed, 80% to 90% were seen once. The source was peripheral blood, collected on day 0 of AZD1222 vaccination. These TCRs come from an adult in good health.

This clone occurred many times. The chain uses TRBV20-1 and TRBJ2-3, with D uncertain. Trimming shortened V by 6 bases and J by 3 bases, and 7 bases separated the two germline ends. Germline V lookup: CDR1 DFQATT, CDR2 SNEGSKA (reference sequence). The CDR3 extends over 11 amino acids. CDR3 nucleotide sequence: TGCAGTGCAGACTTGACAGATACGCAGTATTTT. It encodes CSADLTDTQYF.

The V gene is TRBV30, the J gene TRBJ2-6, with D possibly matching TRBD1 (8 bases). CDR3 length: 16 amino acids. Germline CDR1 GTSNPN, CDR2 SVGIG (reference sequence). V was clipped by 4 bases and J by 2 bases, with 15 bases between them. CDR3 DNA sequence: TGTGCCTGGAACGGGAGGACAGGGCCTGGGGCCAACGTCCTGACTTTC. It translates to CAWNGRTGPGANVLTF.

The sample holds one count of this clone. The chain links TRBV5-4 to TRBJ1-4; 12 bases align to TRBD1. This CDR3 is built from 14 residues. The germline CDR1 and CDR2 sequences are SGHNT and YYREEE (reference sequence). The V and J ends lost 7 bases and 3 bases, in that order; junction bases with no gene match: 1. The CDR3 here is CASGTGGANEKLFF. The CDR3 DNA reads TGTGCCAGCGGGACAGGGGGCGCTAATGAAAAACTGTTTTTT.

The chain uses TRBV3-1 (or the pseudogene TRBV3-2) and TRBJ1-1; D perhaps matches TRBD1 (6 bases). V was cut by 6 bases and J by 1 base, with 12 bases left in between. In germline, CDR1 is LGHDT, CDR2 YNNKEL (reference sequence). The CDR3 spans 14 residues. The CDR3 loop reads CASSQGTSNTEAFF. The CDR3, as DNA: TGTGCCAGCAGTCAGGGGACATCGAACACTGAAGCTTTCTTT.

The V call is TRBV6-4, the J call TRBJ2-3, with D tentatively TRBD2 (7 bases). CDR3 length equals 15 residues. Trimming stripped 3 bases from V and 7 bases from J, with 17 bases between. CDR1 and CDR2 (germline): MRHNA, SNTAGT. In DNA form, the CDR3 reads TGTGCCAGCAGTGAATCGGGGGGCCCGCTCTATACGCAGTATTTT. Protein sequence: CASSESGGPLYTQYF.

With regard to this clone: One end of the junction is discordant with germline, which a read error may explain. V is TRBV11-2 and J is TRBJ2-7, with 9 bases that match TRBD1. This CDR3 spans 15 amino acids. Per the germline V gene, CDR1 is SGHAT and CDR2 is FQNNGV. The CDR3 DNA follows: TGTGCCGGCAGCGGGCCCGGGACAGGGCTCTACGAGCAGTACTTC. Translating gives CAGSGPGTGLYEQYF.

The CDR3 region is CASSPPLAYHTSTDTQYF. CDR3 sequence (DNA): TGTGCCAGCTCACCACCGTTAGCGTACCACACTAGCACAGATACGCAGTATTTT. The V and J genes are TRBV18 and TRBJ2-3; the D gene is possibly TRBD2 (5 bases). The CDR3 sequence is 18 residues long. V was trimmed by 0 bases and J by 0 bases, leaving 16 bases between them. Per germline, CDR1 KGHSH and CDR2 LQKENI.

The chain carries TRBV28 and TRBJ2-2, with unresolved D. The length of the CDR3 is 12 residues. In germline, CDR1 is MDHEN, CDR2 SYDVKM. The V gene lost 6 bases and the J gene lost 6 bases, with 8 bases spanning the gap. The CDR3 spells CASRTPSGELFF. The CDR3 nucleotides are TGTGCCAGCAGGACCCCGTCCGGGGAGCTGTTTTTT.

The CDR3 coding sequence is TGTGCCAGCAGTTTTTCAGGCGCGCCTTCTAACTATGGCTACACCTTC. Its protein product is CASSFSGAPSNYGYTF. The chain carries TRBV6-5 and TRBJ1-2; D is unresolved. Trimming left V 4 bases short and J 0 bases short, with 15 bases between. There are 16 residues in the CDR3. The germline gives CDR1 MNHEY, CDR2 SVGAGI.

V gene TRBV27 combines with J gene TRBJ1-4, with no clear D. The CDR3 length is 14 residues. V lost 2 bases and J 5 bases, leaving 9 bases between the germline ends. Germline V gene sequence: CDR1 MNHEY, CDR2 SMNVEV (reference sequence). CDR3 in DNA: TGTGCCAGCAGTTTAATGGCACGGAATGAAAAACTGTTTTTT. Its protein product is CASSLMARNEKLFF.

The rearrangement links TRBV19 to TRBJ1-3, with D maybe TRBD1 (5 bases). V dropped 6 bases and J dropped 1 base, with 10 bases sitting between them. In germline, CDR1 is LNHDA, CDR2 SQIVND (reference sequence). CDR3 size: 14 residues. CDR3 loop: CASSPGTSGNTIYF. Here the CDR3 DNA reads TGTGCCAGTAGCCCCGGGACGTCTGGAAACACCATATATTTT.

V is TRBV4-3 and J is TRBJ1-5; D is unclear. V lost 0 bases to trimming and J lost 4 bases, with 16 bases between them. Germline V lookup: CDR1 LGHNA, CDR2 YSLEER. CDR3 length: 17 residues. Here the CDR3 reads CASSQDVATPQNQPQHF. CDR3 coding DNA: TGCGCCAGCAGCCAAGATGTGGCTACACCTCAGAATCAGCCCCAGCATTTT.

CDR3 in DNA: TGCAGCGTGATGGACAGGGTGTATGAGCAGTTCTTC. It translates to CSVMDRVYEQFF. The chain is built from TRBV29-1 and TRBJ2-1; 8 nucleotides align to TRBD1. The germline V gene has CDR1 SQVTM and CDR2 ANQGSEA. This CDR3 comprises 12 residues. Germline trimming cut 6 bases from V and 8 bases from J; bases unmatched to any gene: 6.

The chain combines TRBV15 with TRBJ2-7, with D unclear. V was cut by 5 bases and J by 0 bases, with 8 bases left in between. The CDR3 length is 13 residues. In germline, CDR1 is LNHNV, CDR2 YYDKDF (reference sequence). In nucleotides, the CDR3 is TGTGCCACCAGCGACTCGGGCTCCTACGAGCAGTACTTC. This translates into CATSDSGSYEQYF.

The gene calls are TRBV4-3 and TRBJ1-4; no clear D. CDR3 length: 16 amino acids. V was pared by 4 bases and J by 8 bases, with 20 bases between. Germline loops: CDR1 LGHNA, CDR2 YSLEER. DNA for the CDR3: TGCGCCAGCAGCCCGCAATTTGGAACCAAAGGGGAAAAACTGTTTTTT. It encodes CASSPQFGTKGEKLFF.

The J gene is TRBJ1-5, the V gene TRBV6-5; D unclear. The V gene lost 7 bases and the J gene lost 3 bases, with 16 bases spanning the gap. Germline V lookup: CDR1 MNHEY, CDR2 SVGAGI. This CDR3 spans 15 amino acids. The CDR3 is CASTQDRHPNQPQHF. CDR3 nucleotide sequence: TGTGCCAGCACACAAGACCGGCATCCCAATCAGCCCCAGCATTTT.

This clone was detected a few times. The chain recombines TRBV27 with TRBJ1-2; a possible D gene is TRBD1 (5 bases). Looked up from germline, CDR1 is MNHEY and CDR2 is SMNVEV (reference sequence). Trimming cost V 6 bases and J 3 bases, with 17 bases left between them. The CDR3 length is 15 residues. The CDR3 spells CASSPGQPRDYGYTF. CDR3 DNA sequence: TGTGCCAGCAGCCCGGGGCAGCCTCGCGACTATGGCTACACCTTC.